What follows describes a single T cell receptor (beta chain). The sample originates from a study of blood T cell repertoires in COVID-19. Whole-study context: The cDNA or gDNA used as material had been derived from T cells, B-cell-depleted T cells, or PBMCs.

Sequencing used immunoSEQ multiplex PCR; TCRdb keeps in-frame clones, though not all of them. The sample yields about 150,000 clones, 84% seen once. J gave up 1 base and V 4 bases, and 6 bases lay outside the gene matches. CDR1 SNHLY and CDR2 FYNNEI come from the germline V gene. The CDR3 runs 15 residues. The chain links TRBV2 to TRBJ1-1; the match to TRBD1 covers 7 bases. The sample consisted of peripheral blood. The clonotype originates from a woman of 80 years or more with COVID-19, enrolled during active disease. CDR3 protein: CASSAGQIKNTEAFF. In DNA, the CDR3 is TGTGCCAGCAGTGCGGGACAGATTAAGAACACTGAAGCTTTCTTT.